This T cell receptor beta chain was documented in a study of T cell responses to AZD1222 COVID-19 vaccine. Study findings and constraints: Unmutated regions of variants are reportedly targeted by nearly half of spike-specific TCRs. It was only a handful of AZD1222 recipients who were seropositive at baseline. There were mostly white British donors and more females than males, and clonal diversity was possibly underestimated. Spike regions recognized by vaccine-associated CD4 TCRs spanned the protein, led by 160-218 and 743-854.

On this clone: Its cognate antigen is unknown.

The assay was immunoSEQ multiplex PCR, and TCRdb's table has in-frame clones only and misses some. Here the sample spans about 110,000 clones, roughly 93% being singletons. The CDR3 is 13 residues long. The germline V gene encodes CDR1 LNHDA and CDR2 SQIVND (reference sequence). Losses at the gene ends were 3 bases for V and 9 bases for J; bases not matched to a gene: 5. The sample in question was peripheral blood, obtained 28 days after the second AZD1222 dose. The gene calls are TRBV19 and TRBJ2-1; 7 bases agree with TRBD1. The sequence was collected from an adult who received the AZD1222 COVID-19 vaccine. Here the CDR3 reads CASSIQQGIEQFF. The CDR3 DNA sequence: TGTGCCAGTAGTATTCAACAGGGGATTGAGCAGTTCTTC.